Shown below are 13 T cell receptor beta chains from a single sample sequenced in a study of somatic mutations in cytotoxic T cells in rheumatoid arthritis (TCRdb year 2017). Library method: the immunoSEQ multiplex PCR assay. TCRdb stores this immuneACCESS table with in-frame sequences only. Part of the clones is absent; in the studies checked, under half of the shortfall reflects unresolved V genes, and no reason is known for the rest. The sample contains tens of thousands of clones, roughly four fifths of them found a single time. The top ten constitute roughly 14% of the sample. Sample: CD8+ T cells sorted from blood. Every receptor here comes from an adult with rheumatoid arthritis.

The V gene is TRBV18, the J gene TRBJ2-1; D unresolved. Germline V gene sequence: CDR1 KGHSH, CDR2 LQKENI. Trimming pared 2 bases from V and 2 bases from J, leaving 13 bases between. The CDR3 runs to 16 residues. The CDR3 region is CASSPGSSRPYNEQFF. CDR3 coding DNA: TGTGCCAGCTCACCAGGGTCATCAAGGCCCTACAATGAGCAGTTCTTC.

The chain recombines TRBV7-9 with TRBJ2-7; either TRBD1 or TRBD2 may supply D (9 bases each). Germline-derived CDR1 and CDR2 are SEHNR and FQNEAQ (reference sequence). Trimming took 5 bases from V and 3 from J, leaving 26 bases between them. The CDR3 is 18 amino acids. The CDR3 nucleotides are TGTGCCAGCAGCCTGGGACAGGGCACCAGCGGGAGGATCTACGAGCAGTACTTC. It yields the protein CASSLGQGTSGRIYEQYF. Supplemented by reference TRBV7-9 and TRBJ2-7, the full variable domain reads DTGVSQNPRHKITKRGQNVTFRCDPISEHNRLYWYRQTLGQGPEFLTYFQNEAQLEKSRLLSDRFSAERPKGSFSTLEIQRTEQGDSAMYLCASSLGQGTSGRIYEQYFGPGTRLTVT.

The V and J genes are TRBV9 and TRBJ2-7; 12 bases are shared with TRBD1. Per germline, CDR1 SGDLS and CDR2 YYNGEE. The V gene end was trimmed by 2 bases and the J gene end by 4 bases; junction bases not matched to a gene: 7. This CDR3 comprises 16 residues. This CDR3 is CASSVGDRGRKYEQYF. The CDR3 coding sequence is TGTGCCAGCAGCGTGGGGGACAGGGGGCGCAAGTACGAGCAGTACTTC.

V usage is TRBV29-1 and J usage is TRBJ1-2, with D perhaps matching TRBD1 (5 bases). Trimming took off 7 bases at V and 4 bases at J, with 13 bases between the two ends. The CDR3 spans 12 residues. Per the germline V gene, CDR1 is SQVTM and CDR2 is ANQGSEA. The CDR3 DNA sequence: TGCAGCGCATTCAGGGCGGTCTATGGCTACACCTTC. Its translation is CSAFRAVYGYTF.

The V gene is TRBV10-2, the J gene TRBJ1-1; no reliable D call. Per germline, CDR1 WSHSY and CDR2 SAAADI. The CDR3 is made up of 12 amino acids. V lost 6 bases and J 4 bases, leaving 9 bases between the germline ends. The CDR3 nucleotides are TGCGCCAGCAGCTTCATACTCACTGAAGCTTTCTTT. Translation: CASSFILTEAFF.

The table lists this clone with a few counts. Distinct nucleotide sequences in the sample also encode this CDR3. The chain links TRBV28 to TRBJ1-5; D is undetermined. The CDR3 is made up of 12 amino acids. Trimming removed 5 bases from V and 9 bases from J, with 11 bases in between. Per the germline V gene, CDR1 is MDHEN and CDR2 is SYDVKM. The CDR3 nucleotides read TGTGCCAGCAGTCCCCCCCGGGGGCCCCAGCATTTT. Translating gives CASSPPRGPQHF.

This rearrangement joins TRBV7-8 to TRBJ2-1, with D perhaps matching TRBD1 (6 bases). The CDR3 totals 15 residues. The germline V gene has CDR1 SGHVS and CDR2 FQNEAQ. The germline V and J ends were trimmed by 5 bases and 5 bases, with 16 bases remaining between them. The CDR3 nucleotides read TGTGCCAGCAGCCCAGGGGACCCCACACACAATGAGCAGTTCTTC. Encoded protein: CASSPGDPTHNEQFF.

The CDR3 DNA is TGTGCCAGCTCACCACCGGACACTGAGGTGGGCTACACCTTC. Encoded protein: CASSPPDTEVGYTF. The genes are TRBV18 and TRBJ1-2; D may be TRBD1 (5 bases). CDR1 is KGHSH, CDR2 LQKENI, per germline. This CDR3 spans 14 amino acids. Trimming cost V 0 bases and J 8 bases, with 13 bases left between them.

This sequence joins TRBV10-3 and TRBJ2-1; 13 bases line up with TRBD2. CDR1 and CDR2 (germline): ENHRY, SYGVKD. V gave up 7 bases and J gave up 8 bases; unmatched junction bases: 11. This CDR3 has 16 residues. The CDR3 region is CAITTSGGASPHEQFF. The CDR3 DNA reads as TGTGCCATCACCACTAGCGGGGGGGCCTCCCCCCATGAGCAGTTCTTC.

The chain recombines TRBV7-8 with TRBJ2-7; possibly TRBD1 for D (6 bases). There are 16 residues in the CDR3. CDR1 is SGHVS, CDR2 FQNEAQ, per germline. Trimming took off 5 bases at V and 3 bases at J, with 20 bases between the two ends. The CDR3: CASSLGAGTKSYEQYF. Written as DNA, the CDR3 is TGTGCCAGCAGCCTAGGAGCAGGGACAAAAAGCTACGAGCAGTACTTC.

This clone was detected a few times. The rearrangement links TRBV11-2 to TRBJ2-7; possible D gene TRBD1, 5 bases. CDR3 size: 13 residues. Per the germline V gene, CDR1 is SGHAT and CDR2 is FQNNGV. V lost 5 bases to trimming and J lost 1 base, with 9 bases between them. The CDR3, as DNA: TGTGCCAGCAGCCAAGGGGCATCCTACGAGCAGTACGTC. Translated: CASSQGASYEQYV.

This clone was counted only a few times. The rearrangement links TRBV5-1 to TRBJ2-7; D might be TRBD1 (6 bases). Trimming stripped 4 bases from V and 3 bases from J, with 11 bases between. The V gene's germline CDR1 is SGHRS and CDR2 YFSETQ. The CDR3 consists of 13 residues. DNA for the CDR3: TGCGCCAGCAGCCCGGACAGATACTACGAGCAGTACTTC. Protein sequence: CASSPDRYYEQYF.

This clone was detected a few times. The chain has TRBV27 and TRBJ1-1, with TRBD1 as a possible D gene (6 bases). The CDR3 totals 12 residues. Trimming took off 8 bases at V and 6 bases at J, with 13 bases between the two ends. Germline V gene lookup returns CDR1 MNHEY and CDR2 SMNVEV (reference sequence). As DNA, the CDR3 is TGTGCCAGCCGACAGGTTGGGTCTGAAGCTTTCTTT. It codes for CASRQVGSEAFF.